This record looks at one T cell receptor beta chain sequence and its context. The table came from immunoSEQ multiplex PCR; TCRdb's copy has only in-frame clones and leaves some out. The profile shows 130,000 or so clones, 70% to 90% of them singletons. The ends were cut back, 5 bases at V and 0 bases at J, with 11 bases in the middle. This CDR3 contains 16 residues. Germline lookup yields CDR1 MGHRA and CDR2 YSYEKL. This entry belongs to a study of radiation and T cells in renal cell carcinoma. Study-level information: Nephrectomy followed 15 Gy stereotactic body radiation by 4 weeks.

Time point: baseline pretreatment blood. Treatment specified: 15 Gy SBRT to primary tumor, nephrectomy 4 weeks later. The origin of this receptor is a woman aged 50 to 60 with renal cell carcinoma. The gene calls are TRBV4-1 and TRBJ1-6; perhaps TRBD1 as D (5 bases). Sequenced here: blood, sampled from a patient whose treatment included radiotherapy and nephrectomy. The CDR3 DNA follows: TGCGCCAGCAGCGGACACGCGAGCTCCTATAATTCACCCCTCCACTTT. Translating it yields CASSGHASSYNSPLHF.